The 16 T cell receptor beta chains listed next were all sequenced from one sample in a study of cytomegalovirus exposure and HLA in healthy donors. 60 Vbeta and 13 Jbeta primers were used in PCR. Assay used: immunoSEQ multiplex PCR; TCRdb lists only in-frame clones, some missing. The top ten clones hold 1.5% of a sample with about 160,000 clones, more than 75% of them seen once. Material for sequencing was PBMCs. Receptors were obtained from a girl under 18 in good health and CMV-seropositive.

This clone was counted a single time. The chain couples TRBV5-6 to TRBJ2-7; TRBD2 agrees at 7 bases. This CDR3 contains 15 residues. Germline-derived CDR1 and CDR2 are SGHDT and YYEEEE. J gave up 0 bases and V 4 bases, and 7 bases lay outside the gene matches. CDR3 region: CASSRVRGSSYEQYF. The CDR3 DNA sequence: TGTGCCAGCAGCCGCGTGCGGGGGAGCTCCTACGAGCAGTACTTC.

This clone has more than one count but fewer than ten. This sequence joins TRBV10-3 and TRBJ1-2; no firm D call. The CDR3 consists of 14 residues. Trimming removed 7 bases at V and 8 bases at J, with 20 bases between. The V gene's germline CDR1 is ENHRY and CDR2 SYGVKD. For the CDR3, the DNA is TGTGCCATCACTCAAGCGGGCACGGGAGGAGGCTACACCTTC. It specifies CAITQAGTGGGYTF.

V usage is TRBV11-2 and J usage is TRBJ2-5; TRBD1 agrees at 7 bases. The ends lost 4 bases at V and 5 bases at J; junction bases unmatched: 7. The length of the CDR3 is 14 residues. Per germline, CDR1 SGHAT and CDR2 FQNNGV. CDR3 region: CASSSYTGEETQYF. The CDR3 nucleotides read TGTGCCAGCAGCTCGTACACAGGGGAGGAGACCCAGTACTTC.

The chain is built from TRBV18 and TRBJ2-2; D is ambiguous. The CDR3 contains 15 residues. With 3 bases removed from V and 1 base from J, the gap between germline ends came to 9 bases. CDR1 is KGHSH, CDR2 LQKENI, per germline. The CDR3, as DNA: TGTGCCAGCTCACCCTACTCCGGGAACACCGGGGAGCTGTTTTTT. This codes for CASSPYSGNTGELFF.

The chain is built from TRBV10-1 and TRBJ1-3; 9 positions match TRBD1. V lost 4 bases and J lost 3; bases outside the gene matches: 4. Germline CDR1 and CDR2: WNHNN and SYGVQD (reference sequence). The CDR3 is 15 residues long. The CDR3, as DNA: TGCGCCAGCAGTGCCGGGACAGGGATTGGAAACACCATATATTTT. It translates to CASSAGTGIGNTIYF.

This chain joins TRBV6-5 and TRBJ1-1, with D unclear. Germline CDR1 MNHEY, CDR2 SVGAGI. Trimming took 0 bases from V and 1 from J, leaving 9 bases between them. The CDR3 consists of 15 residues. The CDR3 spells CASSYSRRPNTEAFF. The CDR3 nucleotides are TGTGCCAGCAGTTACTCTCGGAGACCGAACACTGAAGCTTTCTTT.

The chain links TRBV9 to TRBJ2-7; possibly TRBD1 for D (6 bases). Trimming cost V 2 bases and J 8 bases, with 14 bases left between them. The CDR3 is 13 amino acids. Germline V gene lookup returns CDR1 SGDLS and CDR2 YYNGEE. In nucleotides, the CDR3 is TGTGCCAGCAGCGTGGAAACAGGGACGAAGCAGTACTTC. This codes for CASSVETGTKQYF.

CDR3 nucleotide sequence: TGTGCCAGCAGTCAAGGGACAGGGGGAAATGAGCAGTTCTTC. Amino acids: CASSQGTGGNEQFF. The V call is TRBV6-4, the J call TRBJ2-1; TRBD1 matches 11 bases. V shed 5 bases, J shed 7 bases, and the junction held 4 bases outside the gene matches. Germline V lookup: CDR1 MRHNA, CDR2 SNTAGT. The CDR3 loop spans 14 amino acids.

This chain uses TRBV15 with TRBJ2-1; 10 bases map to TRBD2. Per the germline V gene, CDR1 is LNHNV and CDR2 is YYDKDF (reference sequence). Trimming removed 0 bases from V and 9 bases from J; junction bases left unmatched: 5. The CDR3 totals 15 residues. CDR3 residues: CATSRDTSGATEQFF. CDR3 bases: TGTGCCACCAGCAGAGACACTAGCGGGGCTACTGAGCAGTTCTTC.

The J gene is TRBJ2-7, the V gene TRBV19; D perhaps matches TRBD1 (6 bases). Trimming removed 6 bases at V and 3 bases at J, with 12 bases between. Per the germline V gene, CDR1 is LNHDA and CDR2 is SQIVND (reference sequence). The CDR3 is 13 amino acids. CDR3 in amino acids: CASSTDRNYEQYF. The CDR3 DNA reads TGTGCCAGTAGCACGGACAGAAACTACGAGCAGTACTTC.

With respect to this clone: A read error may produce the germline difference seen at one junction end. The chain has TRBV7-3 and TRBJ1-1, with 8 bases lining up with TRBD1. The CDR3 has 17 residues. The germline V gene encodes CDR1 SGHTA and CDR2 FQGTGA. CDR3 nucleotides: TGTGCCAGCAGCCTAACAACCCCAGGACAGGGTAACACTGAAGCTTTCTTT. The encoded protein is CASSLTTPGQGNTEAFF.

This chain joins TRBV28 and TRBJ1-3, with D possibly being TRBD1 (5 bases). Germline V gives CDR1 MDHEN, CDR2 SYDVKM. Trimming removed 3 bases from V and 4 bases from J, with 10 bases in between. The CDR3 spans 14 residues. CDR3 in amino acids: CASSLRGDGNTIYF. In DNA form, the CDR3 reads TGTGCCAGCAGTTTGCGGGGGGACGGAAACACCATATATTTT. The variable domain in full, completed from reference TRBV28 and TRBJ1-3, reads DVKVTQSSRYLVKRTGEKVFLECVQDMDHENMFWYRQDPGLGLRLIYFSYDVKMKEKGDIPEGYSVSREKKERFSLILESASTNQTSMYLCASSLRGDGNTIYFGEGSWLTVV.

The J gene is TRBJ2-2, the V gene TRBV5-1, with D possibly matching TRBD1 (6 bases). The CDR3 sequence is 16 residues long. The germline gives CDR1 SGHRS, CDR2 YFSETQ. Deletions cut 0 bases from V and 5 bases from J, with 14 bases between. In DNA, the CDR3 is TGCGCCAGCAGCTTGGTTCAGGGGACGGAAACCGGGGAGCTGTTTTTT. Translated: CASSLVQGTETGELFF.

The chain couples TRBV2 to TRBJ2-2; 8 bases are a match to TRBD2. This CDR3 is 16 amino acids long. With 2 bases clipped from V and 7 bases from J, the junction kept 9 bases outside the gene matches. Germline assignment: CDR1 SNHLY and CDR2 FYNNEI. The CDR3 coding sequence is TGTGCCAGCAGTGAACGTCGGGGGGGCGGTGACGGGGAGCTGTTTTTT. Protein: CASSERRGGGDGELFF. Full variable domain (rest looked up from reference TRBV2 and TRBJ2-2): EPEVTQTPSHQVTQMGQEVILRCVPISNHLYFYWYRQILGQKVEFLVSFYNNEISEKSEIFDDQFSVERPDGSNFTLKIRSTKLEDSAMYFCASSERRGGGDGELFFGEGSRLTVL.

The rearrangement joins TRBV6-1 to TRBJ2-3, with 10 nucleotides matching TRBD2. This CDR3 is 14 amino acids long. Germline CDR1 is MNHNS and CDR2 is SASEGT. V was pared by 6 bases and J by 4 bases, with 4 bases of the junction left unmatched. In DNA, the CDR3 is TGTGCCAGCAGCATAGCGGGAGGCGCAGATACGCAGTATTTT. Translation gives CASSIAGGADTQYF.

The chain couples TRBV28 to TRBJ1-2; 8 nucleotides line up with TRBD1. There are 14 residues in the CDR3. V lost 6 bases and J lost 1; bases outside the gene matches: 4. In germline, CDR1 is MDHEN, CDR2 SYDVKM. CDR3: CASRSTGDNYGYTF. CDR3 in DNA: TGTGCCAGCAGATCGACAGGGGATAACTATGGCTACACCTTC.